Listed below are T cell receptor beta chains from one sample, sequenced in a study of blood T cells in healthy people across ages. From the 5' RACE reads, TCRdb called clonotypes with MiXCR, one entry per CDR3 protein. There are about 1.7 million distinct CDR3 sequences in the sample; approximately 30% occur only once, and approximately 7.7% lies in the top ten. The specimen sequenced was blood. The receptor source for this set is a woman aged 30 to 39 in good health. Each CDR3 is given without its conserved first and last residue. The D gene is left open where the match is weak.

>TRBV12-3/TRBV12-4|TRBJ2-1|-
ASSFIGEFKTNEQF
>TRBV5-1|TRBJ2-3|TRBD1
ASRTGIADTQY
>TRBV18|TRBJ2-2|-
ASSPLAGPNTGELF
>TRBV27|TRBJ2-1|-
ASSLTPGGGGEQF
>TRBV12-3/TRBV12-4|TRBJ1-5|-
ASRQTENQPQH
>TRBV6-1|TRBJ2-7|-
ASSQKAFPPGTWEVEQY
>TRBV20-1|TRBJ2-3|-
SARGRDSSSSTQY
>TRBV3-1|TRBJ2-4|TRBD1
ASSQGFGTGENIQY
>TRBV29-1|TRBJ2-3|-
SVDGGDTQY
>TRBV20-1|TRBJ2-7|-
SAYGNSYEQY
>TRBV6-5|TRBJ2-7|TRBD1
ASSYSTGFYEQY
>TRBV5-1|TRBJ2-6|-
ASSLDHGANFLT
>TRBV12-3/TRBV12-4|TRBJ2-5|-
ASSKGLQEGETQY
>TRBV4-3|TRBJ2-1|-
ASSQVGRNNEQF
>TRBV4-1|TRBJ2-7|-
ASSPLGRDSYEQY
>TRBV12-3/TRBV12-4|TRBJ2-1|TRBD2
ASNVGGAYNEQF
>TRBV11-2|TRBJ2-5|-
ANSSGLYQETQY
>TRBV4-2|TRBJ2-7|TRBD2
ASSQGASGGKSYNEQY
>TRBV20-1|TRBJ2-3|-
SARDMGEAPDTQY
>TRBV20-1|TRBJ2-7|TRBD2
SASSPSGGTSYEQY